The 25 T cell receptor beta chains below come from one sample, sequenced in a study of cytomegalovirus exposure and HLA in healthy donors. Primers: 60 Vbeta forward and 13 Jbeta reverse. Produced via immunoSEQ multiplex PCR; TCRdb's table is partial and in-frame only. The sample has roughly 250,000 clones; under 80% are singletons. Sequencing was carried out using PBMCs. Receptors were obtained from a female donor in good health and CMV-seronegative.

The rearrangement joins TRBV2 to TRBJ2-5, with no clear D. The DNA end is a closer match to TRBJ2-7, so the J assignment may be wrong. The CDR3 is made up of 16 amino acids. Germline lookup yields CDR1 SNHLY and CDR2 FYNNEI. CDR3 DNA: TGTGCCAGCACCGCCCTAAATCGGCGGAACTCCTACGAGCAGTACTTC. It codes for CASTALNRRNSYEQYF.

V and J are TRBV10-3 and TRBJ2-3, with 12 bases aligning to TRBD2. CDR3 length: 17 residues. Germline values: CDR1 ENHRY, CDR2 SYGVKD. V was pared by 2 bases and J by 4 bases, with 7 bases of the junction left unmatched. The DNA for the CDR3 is TGTGCCATCAGTGAGACCCGACTAGCGGGAGACCCAGATACGCAGTATTTT. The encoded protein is CAISETRLAGDPDTQYF.

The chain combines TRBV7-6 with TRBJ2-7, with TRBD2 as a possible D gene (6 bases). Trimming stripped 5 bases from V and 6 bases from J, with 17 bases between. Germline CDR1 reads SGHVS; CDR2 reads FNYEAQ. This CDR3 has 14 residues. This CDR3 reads CASSVSGVAAEQYF. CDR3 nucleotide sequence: TGTGCCAGCAGCGTAAGTGGTGTAGCGGCCGAGCAGTACTTC.

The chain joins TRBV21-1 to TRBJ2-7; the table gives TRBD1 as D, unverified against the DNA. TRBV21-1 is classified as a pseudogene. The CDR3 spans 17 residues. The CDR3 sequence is CASSPRGGNLGDYEQYF. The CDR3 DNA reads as TGTGCCAGCAGCCCCCGAGGGGGCAACCTTGGAGACTACGAGCAGTACTTC.

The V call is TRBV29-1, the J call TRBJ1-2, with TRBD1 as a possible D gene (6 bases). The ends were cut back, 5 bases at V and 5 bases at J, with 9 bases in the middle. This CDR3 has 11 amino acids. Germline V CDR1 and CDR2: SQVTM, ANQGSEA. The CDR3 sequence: CSVRGGYGYTF. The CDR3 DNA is TGCAGCGTTAGGGGGGGATATGGCTACACCTTC.

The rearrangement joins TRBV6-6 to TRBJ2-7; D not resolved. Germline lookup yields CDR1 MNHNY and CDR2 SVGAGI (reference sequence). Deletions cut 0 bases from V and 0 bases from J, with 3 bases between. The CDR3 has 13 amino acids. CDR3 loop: CASSYSYSYEQYF. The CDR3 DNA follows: TGTGCCAGCAGTTACTCCTACTCCTACGAGCAGTACTTC.

This chain's CDR3 is CASSVGRGHAAGEQYF. The CDR3 DNA reads as TGTGCCAGCAGCGTAGGCCGGGGACACGCAGCGGGGGAGCAGTACTTC. The chain employs TRBV9 and TRBJ2-7, with a weak D call TRBD2 (7 bases). The germline CDR1 and CDR2 sequences are SGDLS and YYNGEE. Trimming took off 0 bases at V and 7 bases at J, with 20 bases between the two ends. CDR3 length: 16 amino acids.

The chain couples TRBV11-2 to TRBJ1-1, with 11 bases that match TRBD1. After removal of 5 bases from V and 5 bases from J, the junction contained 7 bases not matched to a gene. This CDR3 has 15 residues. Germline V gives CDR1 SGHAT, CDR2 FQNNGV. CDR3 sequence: CASSSWDRGRTEAFF. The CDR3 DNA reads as TGTGCCAGCAGCAGCTGGGACAGGGGGAGGACTGAAGCTTTCTTT.

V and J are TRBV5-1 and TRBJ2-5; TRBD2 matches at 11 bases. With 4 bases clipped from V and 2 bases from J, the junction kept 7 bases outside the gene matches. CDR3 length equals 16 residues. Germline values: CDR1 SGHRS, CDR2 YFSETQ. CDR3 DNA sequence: TGCGCCAGCAGCATCACGACTAGCGGGACGCAAGAGACCCAGTACTTC. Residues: CASSITTSGTQETQYF.

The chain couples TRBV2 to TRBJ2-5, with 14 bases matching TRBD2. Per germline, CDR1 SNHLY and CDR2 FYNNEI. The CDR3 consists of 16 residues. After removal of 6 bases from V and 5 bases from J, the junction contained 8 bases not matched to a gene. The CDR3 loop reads CASSRLAGGVVETQYF. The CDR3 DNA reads TGTGCCAGCAGCCGACTAGCGGGAGGGGTTGTCGAGACCCAGTACTTC. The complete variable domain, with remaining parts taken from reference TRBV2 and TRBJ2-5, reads EPEVTQTPSHQVTQMGQEVILRCVPISNHLYFYWYRQILGQKVEFLVSFYNNEISEKSEIFDDQFSVERPDGSNFTLKIRSTKLEDSAMYFCASSRLAGGVVETQYFGPGTRLLVL.

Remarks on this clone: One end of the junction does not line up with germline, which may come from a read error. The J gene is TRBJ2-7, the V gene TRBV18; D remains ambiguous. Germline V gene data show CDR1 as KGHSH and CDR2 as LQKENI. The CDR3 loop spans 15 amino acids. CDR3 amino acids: CASSPTMRNPYGQYF. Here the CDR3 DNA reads TGTGCCAGCTCACCAACTATGCGAAACCCCTACGGGCAGTACTTC.

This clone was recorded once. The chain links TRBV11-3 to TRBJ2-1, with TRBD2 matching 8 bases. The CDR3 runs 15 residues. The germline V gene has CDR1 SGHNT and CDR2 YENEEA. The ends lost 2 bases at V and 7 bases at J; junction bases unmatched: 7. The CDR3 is CASSLTGGPVNEQFF. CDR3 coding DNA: TGTGCCAGCAGCTTAACGGGAGGGCCGGTTAATGAGCAGTTCTTC.

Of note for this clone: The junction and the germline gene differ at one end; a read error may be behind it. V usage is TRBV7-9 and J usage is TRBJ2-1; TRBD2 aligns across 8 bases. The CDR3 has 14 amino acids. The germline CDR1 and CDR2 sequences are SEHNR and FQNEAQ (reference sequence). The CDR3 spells CSSSLEYGGREQFF. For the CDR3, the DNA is TGTTCCAGCAGCTTAGAGTACGGCGGGAGGGAGCAGTTCTTC.

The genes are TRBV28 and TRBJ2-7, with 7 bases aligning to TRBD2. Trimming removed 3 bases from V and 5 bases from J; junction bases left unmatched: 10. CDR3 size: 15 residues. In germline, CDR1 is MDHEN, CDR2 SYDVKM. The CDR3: CASSLGGGPRNEQYF. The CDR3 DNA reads TGTGCCAGCAGTTTGGGGGGAGGGCCGCGGAACGAGCAGTACTTC.

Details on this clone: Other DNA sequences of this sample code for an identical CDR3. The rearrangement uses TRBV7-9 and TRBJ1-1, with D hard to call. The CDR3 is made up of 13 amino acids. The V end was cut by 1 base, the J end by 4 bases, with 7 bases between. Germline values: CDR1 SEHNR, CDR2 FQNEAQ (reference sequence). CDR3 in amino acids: CASSLERGTEAFF. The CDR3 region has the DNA TGTGCCAGCAGCTTAGAACGGGGCACTGAAGCTTTCTTT.

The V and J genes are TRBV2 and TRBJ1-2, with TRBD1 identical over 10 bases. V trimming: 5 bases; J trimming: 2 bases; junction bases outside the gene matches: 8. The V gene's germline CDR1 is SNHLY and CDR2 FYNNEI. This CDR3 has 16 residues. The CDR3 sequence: CASSREGQGQNYGYTF. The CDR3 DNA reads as TGTGCCAGCAGTCGGGAGGGACAGGGGCAAAACTATGGCTACACCTTC.

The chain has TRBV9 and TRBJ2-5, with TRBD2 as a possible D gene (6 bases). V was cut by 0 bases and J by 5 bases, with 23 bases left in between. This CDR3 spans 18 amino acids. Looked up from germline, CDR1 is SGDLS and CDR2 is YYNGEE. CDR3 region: CASSVGRTGLLAMETQYF. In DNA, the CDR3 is TGTGCCAGCAGCGTAGGTAGGACGGGACTTCTTGCCATGGAGACCCAGTACTTC. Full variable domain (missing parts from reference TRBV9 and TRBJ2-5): DSGVTQTPKHLITATGQRVTLRCSPRSGDLSVYWYQQSLDQGLQFLIQYYNGEERAKGNILERFSAQQFPDLHSELNLSSLELGDSALYFCASSVGRTGLLAMETQYFGPGTRLLVL.

The CDR3 reads CAPGTSVEQFF. The CDR3 DNA reads TGTGCCCCCGGGACTAGCGTCGAGCAGTTCTTC. The chain combines TRBV2 with TRBJ2-1; TRBD2 matches at 10 bases. The CDR3 has 11 amino acids. Germline CDR1 reads SNHLY; CDR2 reads FYNNEI. The V gene end was trimmed by 11 bases and the J gene end by 10 bases; junction bases not matched to a gene: 5.

CDR3 coding DNA: TGTGCCAGCAGCTTTCGGGACTCTAACACCGGGGAGCTGTTTTTT. The encoded protein is CASSFRDSNTGELFF. The chain couples TRBV11-2 to TRBJ2-2; TRBD2 might be the D (6 bases). V was cut by 3 bases and J by 2 bases, with 10 bases left in between. The CDR3 length is 15 residues. CDR1 SGHAT and CDR2 FQNNGV come from the germline V gene.

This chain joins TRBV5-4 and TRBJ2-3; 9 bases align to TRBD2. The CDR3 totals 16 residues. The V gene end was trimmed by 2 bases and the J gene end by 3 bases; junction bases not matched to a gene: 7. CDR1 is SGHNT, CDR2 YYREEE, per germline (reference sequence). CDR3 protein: CASSFFAGGSTDTQYF. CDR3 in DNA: TGTGCCAGCAGCTTTTTCGCGGGAGGGTCGACAGATACGCAGTATTTT. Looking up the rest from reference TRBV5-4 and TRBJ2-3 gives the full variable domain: ETGVTQSPTHLIKTRGQQVTLRCSSQSGHNTVSWYQQALGQGPQFIFQYYREEENGRGNFPPRFSGLQFPNYSSELNVNALELDDSALYLCASSFFAGGSTDTQYFGPGTRLTVL.

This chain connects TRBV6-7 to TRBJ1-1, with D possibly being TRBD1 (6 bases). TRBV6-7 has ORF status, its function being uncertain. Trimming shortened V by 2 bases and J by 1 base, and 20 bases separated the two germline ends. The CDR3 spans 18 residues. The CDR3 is CASSYIGGGRKSNTEAFF. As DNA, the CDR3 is TGTGCCAGCAGTTACATCGGGGGGGGGCGAAAGTCGAACACTGAAGCTTTCTTT.

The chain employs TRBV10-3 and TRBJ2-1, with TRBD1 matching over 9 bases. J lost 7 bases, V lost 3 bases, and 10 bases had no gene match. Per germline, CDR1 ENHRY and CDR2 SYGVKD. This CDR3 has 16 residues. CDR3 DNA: TGTGCCATCAGTGAAAGGACAGGGGACACAAGGAATGAGCAGTTCTTC. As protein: CAISERTGDTRNEQFF.

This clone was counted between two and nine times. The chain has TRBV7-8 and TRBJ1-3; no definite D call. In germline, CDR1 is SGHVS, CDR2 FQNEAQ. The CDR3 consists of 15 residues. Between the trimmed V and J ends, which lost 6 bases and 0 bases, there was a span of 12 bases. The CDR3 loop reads CASRSSGSSGNTIYF. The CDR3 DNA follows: TGTGCCAGCAGGTCCTCCGGGTCCTCTGGAAACACCATATATTTT.

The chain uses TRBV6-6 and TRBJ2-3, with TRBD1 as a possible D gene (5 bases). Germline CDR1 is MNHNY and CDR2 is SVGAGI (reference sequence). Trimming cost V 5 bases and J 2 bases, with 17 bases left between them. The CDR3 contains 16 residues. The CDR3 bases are TGTGCCAGCAGTACCCCTGGGGCGCAGGTCACAGATACGCAGTATTTT. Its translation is CASSTPGAQVTDTQYF.

The CDR3 reads CASSLFPGSGTGELFF. The DNA of the CDR3 is TGTGCCAGCAGCTTATTTCCAGGATCAGGAACCGGGGAGCTGTTTTTT. The chain has TRBV7-2 and TRBJ2-2; unclear D gene. CDR3 length equals 16 residues. V was shortened by 2 bases and J by 5 bases, with 15 bases between the two germline ends. CDR1 and CDR2 from the germline V gene are SGHTA and FQGNSA.